The 2 T cell receptor beta chains in this list originate from one sample, sequenced in a study of shared clonotypes between healthy human individuals. The protocol was immunoSEQ multiplex PCR, while the TCRdb copy is restricted to in-frame clones and leaves out a portion. The sample has about 1.1 million clones, approximately 75% seen once. Material: memory CD4+ T cells from PBMCs. Subset specified: CD45RA-negative fraction. These receptors all come from a young man in good health. Some clones in this sample may be carry-over from other donors' samples.

This clone was seen a single time. This CDR3 reads CASKGGRTDTQYF. Written as DNA, the CDR3 is TGTGCCAGCAAAGGAGGGAGGACAGATACGCAGTATTTT. The rearrangement joins TRBV2 to TRBJ2-3; a possible D gene is TRBD2 (6 bases). The CDR3 loop spans 13 amino acids. The germline V and J ends were trimmed by 7 bases and 3 bases, with 11 bases remaining between them. The germline V gene encodes CDR1 SNHLY and CDR2 FYNNEI.

The table lists this clone with a few counts. The chain recombines TRBV29-1 with TRBJ1-1; maybe TRBD1 (5 bases). Per germline, CDR1 SQVTM and CDR2 ANQGSEA. The CDR3 spans 13 residues. The V gene lost 6 bases and the J gene lost 6 bases, with 17 bases spanning the gap. CDR3 protein: CSVPNPAGAEAFF. Here the CDR3 DNA reads TGCAGCGTGCCAAACCCCGCGGGGGCTGAAGCTTTCTTT.